Each of the 18 T cell receptor beta chains below was sequenced from the same sample in a study of blood T cell repertoires in COVID-19. Using immunoSEQ multiplex PCR, the repertoire was profiled, and TCRdb retains in-frame clones only, with some absent. Here the sample spans 200,000 to 250,000 clones, about four fifths being singletons. The sequenced sample was PBMCs or T cells enriched from blood (not recorded which). All receptors come from a woman aged 40 to 49 with acute COVID-19.

This clone came up once. V usage is TRBV7-3 and J usage is TRBJ1-2; 8 bases match TRBD1. V was clipped by 2 bases and J by 6 bases; unmatched bases: 14. Per the germline V gene, CDR1 is SGHTA and CDR2 is FQGTGA. This CDR3 contains 17 residues. This CDR3 is CASSLGSYGTGSDGYTF. The DNA of the CDR3 is TGTGCCAGCAGCTTAGGTAGTTACGGGACAGGAAGTGATGGCTACACCTTC.

Many counts were recorded for this clone. This chain connects TRBV29-1 to TRBJ2-5, with D possibly being TRBD2 (6 bases). This CDR3 has 15 amino acids. Trimming pared 4 bases from V and 1 base from J, leaving 16 bases between. Per the germline V gene, CDR1 is SQVTM and CDR2 is ANQGSEA. The CDR3 loop reads CSVGTGEIRQETQYF. CDR3 nucleotide sequence: TGCAGCGTTGGGACGGGGGAGATCCGCCAAGAGACCCAGTACTTC.

The chain combines TRBV3-1 (or the pseudogene TRBV3-2) with TRBJ2-1; D may be TRBD2 (6 bases). CDR1 and CDR2 from the germline V gene are LGHDT and YNNKEL (reference sequence). This CDR3 is 17 amino acids long. Trimming pared 0 bases from V and 3 bases from J, leaving 15 bases between. The CDR3 spells CASSQDPRTSSYNEQFF. DNA for the CDR3: TGTGCCAGCAGCCAAGACCCCCGAACTAGCAGCTACAATGAGCAGTTCTTC.

This clone has only one observation. This chain joins TRBV2 and TRBJ1-6; possibly TRBD1 for D (5 bases). The CDR3 has 13 residues. Germline V CDR1 and CDR2: SNHLY, FYNNEI. V lost 0 bases to trimming and J lost 14 bases, with 11 bases between them. CDR3 loop: CASSEAAGRSLHF. In DNA, the CDR3 is TGTGCCAGCAGTGAAGCGGCAGGGAGGTCCCTCCACTTT.

This rearrangement joins TRBV27 to TRBJ2-7, with D possibly TRBD2 on 6 matching bases. CDR3 length: 14 amino acids. Germline-derived CDR1 and CDR2 are MNHEY and SMNVEV (reference sequence). V dropped 2 bases and J dropped 4 bases, with 12 bases sitting between them. CDR3 amino acids: CASSLRPGEYEQYF. CDR3 nucleotides: TGTGCCAGCAGTTTACGTCCGGGAGAGTACGAGCAGTACTTC.

The gene calls are TRBV5-4 and TRBJ1-6; 9 positions match TRBD1. V gave up 0 bases and J gave up 9 bases; unmatched junction bases: 1. The CDR3 length is 14 residues. Germline V lookup: CDR1 SGHNT, CDR2 YYREEE (reference sequence). The CDR3 sequence: CASSLDRGLSPLHF. The CDR3 region has the DNA TGTGCCAGCAGCTTGGACAGGGGGCTTTCACCCCTCCACTTT.

This sequence joins TRBV7-9 and TRBJ2-1; D is ambiguous. CDR3 length equals 16 residues. Germline CDR1 SEHNR, CDR2 FQNEAQ (reference sequence). V was shortened by 5 bases and J by 0 bases, with 14 bases between the two germline ends. The CDR3 DNA follows: TGTGCCAGCAGCCCTCCCCTCTCGAGCTCCTACAATGAGCAGTTCTTC. Protein product: CASSPPLSSSYNEQFF.

This rearrangement joins TRBV6-5 to TRBJ1-2; perhaps TRBD1 as D (6 bases). The germline V gene has CDR1 MNHEY and CDR2 SVGAGI. The CDR3 runs 16 residues. V gave up 0 bases and J gave up 4 bases, with 15 bases separating them. CDR3 protein: CASSYSNRLGGYGYTF. CDR3 in DNA: TGTGCCAGCAGTTACTCTAACCGTCTAGGGGGCTATGGCTACACCTTC.

The chain links TRBV2 to TRBJ1-5, with D possibly matching TRBD1 (5 bases). This CDR3 comprises 12 residues. Germline V gene data show CDR1 as SNHLY and CDR2 as FYNNEI. Trimming removed 5 bases at V and 5 bases at J, with 7 bases between. This CDR3 is CASSSTDQPQHF. CDR3 sequence (DNA): TGTGCCAGCAGTTCGACAGATCAGCCCCAGCATTTT.

This clone was detected once. This chain links TRBV19 with TRBJ1-2; TRBD1 aligns across 10 bases. The CDR3 runs to 16 residues. Germline lookup yields CDR1 LNHDA and CDR2 SQIVND (reference sequence). The J segment lost 8 bases and the V segment lost 7 bases, leaving 16 bases of the junction unmatched. CDR3 coding DNA: TGTGCCAGTACCTATAGCTCCGGGACAGGGGTTACCGGCTACACCTTC. It encodes CASTYSSGTGVTGYTF.

The chain uses TRBV5-6 and TRBJ1-3, with TRBD1 as a possible D gene (6 bases). The CDR3 is 15 residues long. The germline gives CDR1 SGHDT, CDR2 YYEEEE. Trimming left V 4 bases short and J 4 bases short, with 15 bases between. The CDR3 loop reads CASSQRGGSGNTIYF. The CDR3 region has the DNA TGTGCCAGCAGCCAACGAGGGGGTAGCGGAAACACCATATATTTT.

This clone was seen a handful of times. The rearrangement uses TRBV27 and TRBJ1-1; D perhaps matches TRBD1 (6 bases). This CDR3 is built from 16 residues. The germline V gene has CDR1 MNHEY and CDR2 SMNVEV (reference sequence). Trimming shortened V by 2 bases and J by 1 base, and 14 bases separated the two germline ends. This chain's CDR3 is CASSLPTGTPNTEAFF. In DNA form, the CDR3 reads TGTGCCAGCAGTTTACCTACCGGGACACCGAACACTGAAGCTTTCTTT.

J is TRBJ2-7 and V is TRBV5-6; no definite D call. This CDR3 region has 15 residues. Per the germline V gene, CDR1 is SGHDT and CDR2 is YYEEEE. V shed 0 bases and J shed 0 bases, with 10 bases lying between them. The CDR3 loop reads CASSLVGLSSYEQYF. The CDR3 DNA sequence: TGTGCCAGCAGCTTGGTTGGGCTGAGCTCCTACGAGCAGTACTTC. Using reference TRBV5-6 and TRBJ2-7 for the parts outside the CDR3, the full variable domain is DAGVTQSPTHLIKTRGQQVTLRCSPKSGHDTVSWYQQALGQGPQFIFQYYEEEERQRGNFPDRFSGHQFPNYSSELNVNALLLGDSALYLCASSLVGLSSYEQYFGPGTRLTVT.

CDR3 coding DNA: TGTGCCAGCTCACCAAGCGGGACGATCGGAAACACCATATATTTT. Its translation: CASSPSGTIGNTIYF. The rearrangement joins TRBV18 to TRBJ1-3, with D possibly TRBD1 on 5 matching bases. This CDR3 is built from 15 residues. Germline CDR1 KGHSH, CDR2 LQKENI. Trimming removed 2 bases at V and 4 bases at J, with 12 bases between. The variable domain in full, with the rest retrieved from reference TRBV18 and TRBJ1-3, is NAGVMQNPRHLVRRRGQEARLRCSPMKGHSHVYWYRQLPEEGLKFMVYLQKENIIDESGMPKERFSAEFPKEGPSILRIQQVVRGDSAAYFCASSPSGTIGNTIYFGEGSWLTVV.

The rearrangement links TRBV5-4 to TRBJ2-3, with TRBD2 as a possible D gene (7 bases). V lost 4 bases and J lost 2, with 14 bases in between. Germline V gives CDR1 SGHNT, CDR2 YYREEE (reference sequence). The CDR3 is made up of 15 amino acids. The CDR3 region has the DNA TGTGCCAGCAGCCAGGGGAGGGGGAACACAGATACGCAGTATTTT. Translated, it gives CASSQGRGNTDTQYF.

This clone was found a few times. The rearrangement links TRBV11-2 to TRBJ2-1; perhaps TRBD2 as D (6 bases). Per the germline V gene, CDR1 is SGHAT and CDR2 is FQNNGV. V lost 7 bases and J lost 6, with 13 bases in between. The CDR3 is 13 amino acids. CDR3 protein: CASTFGGSNEQFF. Written as DNA, the CDR3 is TGTGCCAGCACCTTTGGGGGGAGCAATGAGCAGTTCTTC. Full variable domain (rest looked up from reference TRBV11-2 and TRBJ2-1): EAGVAQSPRYKIIEKRQSVAFWCNPISGHATLYWYQQILGQGPKLLIQFQNNGVVDDSQLPKDRFSAERLKGVDSTLKIQPAKLEDSAVYLCASTFGGSNEQFFGPGTRLTVL.

The V gene is TRBV5-1, the J gene TRBJ1-6, with D possibly TRBD1 on 6 matching bases. Germline V gene data show CDR1 as SGHRS and CDR2 as YFSETQ. Deletions cut 0 bases from V and 5 bases from J, with 12 bases between. The CDR3 covers 16 residues. The CDR3 DNA sequence: TGCGCCAGCAGCTTGGTACCTACAGGGAATAATTCACCCCTCCACTTT. It encodes CASSLVPTGNNSPLHF.

The chain recombines TRBV4-1 with TRBJ1-3; D ambiguous. Between the trimmed V and J ends, which lost 0 bases and 2 bases, there was a span of 23 bases. Germline CDR1 is MGHRA and CDR2 is YSYEKL. The length of the CDR3 is 20 residues. The CDR3 is CASSQEPSRVASTAGNTIYF. Here the CDR3 DNA reads TGCGCCAGCAGCCAAGAGCCGAGTAGAGTGGCCTCCACAGCTGGAAACACCATATATTTT.